This T cell receptor beta chain originates from a study of Ad26.COV2.S vaccination and SARS-CoV-2 variants. Regarding treatment: roughly 19 received Ad26.COV2.S at low or high dose, single or two shots; about 5 received placebo; per-sample allocation not given. Day 63 after the first vaccine or placebo injection was the time point for sampling. The method was immunoSEQ multiplex PCR; TCRdb's version includes in-frame clones alone and lacks a portion of them. The profile shows about 250,000 clones, around 87% of them singletons. Germline V gene data show CDR1 as SGHRS and CDR2 as YFSETQ. V lost 4 bases and J lost 4, with 8 bases in between. The CDR3 sequence is 12 residues long. This clone appeared once. Other DNA sequences of this sample code for an identical CDR3.

The receptor comes from a person between 18 and 59 years old who received the Ad26.COV2.S COVID-19 vaccine or a placebo. The chain recombines TRBV5-1 with TRBJ1-2; no reliable D call. The sample consisted of peripheral blood, taken in a trial of Ad26.COV2.S vaccine versus placebo. The CDR3 DNA is TGCGCCAGCAGCCTCGATCGCTATGGCTACACCTTC. Translated: CASSLDRYGYTF.